The entry below gives a single T cell receptor beta chain sequence along with its context. The target of this receptor is not known. Per-base quality was not reported, and no clone a single base away is much larger than it. The CDR3 covers 12 residues, taking in both the cysteine and the phenylalanine. The sequence is cut down to CDR3 DNA, 36 bases in frame from base 1. V has 1 base trimmed and J has 16 bases trimmed; junction bases matching no gene number 5. The CDR1 and CDR2 encoded by the germline V gene (reference sequence) are SEHNR and FQNEAQ. The library was built by means of PCR. Sequencing used an Illumina HiSeq 2500. To normalize quantification of the TCRbeta repertoire, the TCR libraries were built with molecular barcoding that relied on unique molecular identifiers. TCRdb reran the public reads through fastp at Q25 and MiXCR, keeping productive beta chains. All rows with the same CDR3 protein become a single entry with the most common DNA and genes. Within this sample are more than 300,000 distinct CDR3 sequences, with 15% to 20% of them counted one time only. Roughly 40% of the sample is in the top ten clones.

The source of the sample is a study of T-cell reconstitution after alpha-beta-depleted transplantation in children (dated by TCRdb to 2016 to 2017). For the wider study: The study quantitatively tracked T-cell immune reconstitution after TCRalphabeta/CD19-depleted allogeneic hematopoietic cell transplantation in children using TCR repertoire profiling.

The sample's treatment or condition label, in plain terms: allogeneic hematopoietic cell transplantation with graft depleted of TCRalphabeta T cells and CD19 B cells. The children who served as transplant recipients had been given grafts of TCRalphabeta/CD19-depleted allogeneic hematopoietic cells. The paper's findings and limits, for the study overall: The frequencies of hyperexpanded clones fell over the following months, and after one year, T-cell counts and TCRbeta diversity were mostly attributed to newly produced T cells. Apparently early alphabetaT-cell count recovery about two months after transplant reportedly relied on only several hundred rapidly expanded clones derived from non-depleted graft cells. In some patients, the high TCRbeta diversity seen at day 60 was put down to recipient T cells and intrathymic progenitors that had survived conditioning.

The clonotype originates from a male patient between 2 and 10 years old who had a stem cell transplant for acute lymphoblastic leukemia, so the T cells may come from the graft donor. Source: PBMCs, mostly from graft donor cells, taken 360 days after TCRalphabeta/CD19-depleted stem cell transplant. The receptor chain draws on TRBV7-9 and TRBJ2-1; TRBD2 lines up with 9 middle nucleotides. The CDR3: CASSLVAGGLFF. The DNA is as follows: TGTGCCAGCAGCTTAGTGGCGGGAGGGCTCTTCTTC.